This TCR beta chain was sequenced for a study of T cell repertoires and HLA-DP antigens. Study details: Alloreactive CD4+ T cells targeted HLA-DP on transduced HeLa. A couple of male donors and one female donor spanned ages 18-to-29 through 60-to-69.

Whole-study results and caveats: No separate analysis of naive versus memory CD4+ cells was done.

Amplification used primers for 54 TRBV and 13 TRBJ segments. Method: immunoSEQ multiplex PCR; TCRdb's copy keeps in-frame clones and lacks some. The repertoire holds some 89,000 clones, with roughly nine tenths as singletons. Regarding this clone: Its antigen is unknown.

CDR1 LNHNV and CDR2 YYDKDF come from the germline V gene (reference sequence). The CDR3 runs 14 residues. The V segment lost 0 bases and the J segment 3 bases; nucleotides outside the gene matches: 0. Sequencing input: CD4+ T cells from PBMCs. This sequence joins TRBV15 and TRBJ2-7; 9 bases are a match to TRBD2. This TCR came from a man between 50 and 59 years old in good health and CMV-seronegative. This CDR3 is CATSREAGGYEQYF. The CDR3 nucleotides read TGTGCCACCAGCAGAGAAGCGGGAGGCTACGAGCAGTACTTC.